This T cell receptor beta chain was captured by sequencing in a study of blood T cells in healthy people across ages. Overall study findings and caveats: Diversity estimates drawn from one million T cells were deemed underestimates. The fall in TCR beta diversity per million T cells was roughly linear with age.

The CDR3 is made up of 15 amino acids. Germline CDR1 reads SGHAT; CDR2 reads FQDESV (reference sequence). The V end was cut by 5 bases, the J end by 13 bases, with 24 bases between. In the case of this clonotype: Its antigen is as yet unknown.

Combining a sample-barcoded 5' primer with a J-beta primer mix, a second PCR ran for roughly 7 to 12 cycles. A template-switch adaptor that had 12 random nucleotides put a tag on each cDNA molecule. MiXCR was run by TCRdb on the 5' RACE reads, yielding one entry per CDR3 protein. The sample holds over 1.5 million distinct CDR3 sequences, around 50% seen once. The clonotype comes from a middle-aged woman in good health. This sequence joins TRBV11-1 and TRBJ2-4, with D possibly being TRBD1 or TRBD2 (5 bases each). The sequenced sample was blood. The CDR3, as DNA: TGTGCCAGCAGCCGGGACCGGGGTGGCTCCTACAAGCAGTACTTC. It codes for CASSRDRGGSYKQYF.